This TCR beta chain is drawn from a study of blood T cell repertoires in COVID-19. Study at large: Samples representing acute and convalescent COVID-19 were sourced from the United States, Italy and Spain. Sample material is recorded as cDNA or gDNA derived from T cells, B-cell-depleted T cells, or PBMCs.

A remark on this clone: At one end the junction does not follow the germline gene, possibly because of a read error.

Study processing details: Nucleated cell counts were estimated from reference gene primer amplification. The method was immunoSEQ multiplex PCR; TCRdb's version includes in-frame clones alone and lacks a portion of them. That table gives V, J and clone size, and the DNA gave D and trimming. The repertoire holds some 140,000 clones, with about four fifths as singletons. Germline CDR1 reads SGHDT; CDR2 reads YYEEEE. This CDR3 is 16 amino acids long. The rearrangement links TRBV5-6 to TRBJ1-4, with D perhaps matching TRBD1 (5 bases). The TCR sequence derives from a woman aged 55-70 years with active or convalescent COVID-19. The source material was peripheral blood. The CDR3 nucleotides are TGTGTCAGCAGCCTGGGGGTTGACACGCATAATGAAAAACTGTTTTTT. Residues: CVSSLGVDTHNEKLFF.